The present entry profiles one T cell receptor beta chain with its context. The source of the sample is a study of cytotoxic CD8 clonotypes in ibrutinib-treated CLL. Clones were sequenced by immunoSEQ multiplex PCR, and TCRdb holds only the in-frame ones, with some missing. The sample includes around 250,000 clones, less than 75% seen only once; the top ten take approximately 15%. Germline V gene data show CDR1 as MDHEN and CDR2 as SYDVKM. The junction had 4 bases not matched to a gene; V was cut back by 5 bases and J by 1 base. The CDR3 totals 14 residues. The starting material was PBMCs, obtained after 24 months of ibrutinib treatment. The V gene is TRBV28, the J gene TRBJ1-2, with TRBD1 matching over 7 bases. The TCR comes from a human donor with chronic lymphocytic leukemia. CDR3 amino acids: CASSRAGGNYGYTF. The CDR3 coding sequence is TGTGCCAGCAGTCGGGCAGGGGGTAACTATGGCTACACCTTC.